This TCR beta chain was recorded in a study of metastatic and nonmetastatic thyroid tumors (dated by TCRdb to 2019 to 2021). For the study in its entirety: Repertoires were compared across peripheral blood and tumor or nodule tissue samples from malignant and benign thyroid patients.

No patient had received any treatment before thyroid surgery. Using T-cell receptor beta sequencing, the study looked back at clinical samples from patients collected from about 2011 to 2018. Concerning this clone itself: Its cognate antigen has yet to be identified. Base qualities are not at hand, and no much larger clone is one base apart.

At the junction V is shortened by 7 bases and J by 6 bases, with 19 bases in between. CDR3 length: 15 amino acids, cysteine to phenylalanine. The kept DNA is CDR3 alone, 45 bases in frame from the first base. In the germline V gene (reference sequence), CDR1 corresponds to LNHDA and CDR2 to SQIVND. Beyond this particular receptor, the publication reports: In both blood and tumor samples, TCR beta diversity was reported to be significantly higher in malignant tumors than in benign nodules.

The library was made by PCR. Reads for this sample came from an Illumina HiSeq 4000. High-throughput sequencing was used to profile the CDR3 region of the TCR beta-chain in every patient. The paper's processing steps were these. A classifier to discriminate distant-metastatic papillary thyroid cancer patients was built from CDR3 differences across clinicopathological groups. The Shannon index was used to measure repertoire diversity, and the Morisita-Horn index was used to measure how similar tumor and blood repertoires were. TCRdb itself trimmed the public reads at Q25 with fastp, ran MiXCR and retained productive beta chains. These V and J calls derive from TCRdb rather than the authors' analysis. The sample table holds 35,000 to 45,000 clones, of which 12% were seen once. Around 9.7% of the sample is in the top ten clones.

The sequencing input was blood. The sequence joins TRBV19 to TRBJ2-1, and the D gene may be TRBD2, 5 bases matching. The source of this sequence is a male donor with papillary thyroid cancer or a benign thyroid nodule (not recorded which). Some clones in this sample may be carry-over from other donors' samples. The CDR3 amino acid sequence is: CASKGAGSLGNEQFF. DNA sequence: TGTGCCAGTAAGGGAGCAGGAAGCCTGGGCAATGAGCAGTTCTTC.